Listed below are T cell receptor beta chains from one sample, sequenced in a study of blood T cell repertoires in COVID-19. Sequenced by immunoSEQ multiplex PCR; TCRdb stores in-frame clones only, minus some. The table lists around 190,000 clones, 75% to 90% of them singletons, with around 7.3% in the top ten. The sample taken for sequencing was peripheral blood. These receptors all come from a woman in her 70s with COVID-19, enrolled during active disease. CDR3s include the opening cysteine and the closing phenylalanine or tryptophan. D genes are given only for firm matches. Clone size is shown for a subset of rows, as once, few, many or a class of expanded clone.

clone_size	d_call	v_call	j_call	cdr3_aa	cdr3_nt
NA	NA	TRBV6-1	TRBJ1-5	CASSEGRGYNQPQHF	TGTGCCAGCAGTGAGGGCAGGGGATACAATCAGCCCCAGCATTTT
NA	TRBD2	TRBV6-6	TRBJ2-1	CASSQSGRGSYNEQFF	TGTGCCAGCAGTCAGAGCGGGAGGGGCTCCTACAATGAGCAGTTCTTC
NA	TRBD2	TRBV10-2	TRBJ2-1	CASSPLPRGLAGYSYNEQFF	TGCGCCAGCAGTCCACTTCCACGGGGACTAGCGGGTTACTCCTACAATGAGCAGTTCTTC
NA	NA	TRBV24-1	TRBJ1-2	CATSETDYGYTF	TGTGCCACCAGTGAGACTGATTATGGCTACACCTTC
NA	TRBD2	TRBV7-9	TRBJ2-5	CASSQGLAGETQYF	TGTGCCAGCAGCCAGGGACTAGCCGGCGAGACCCAGTACTTC
once	NA	TRBV10-3	TRBJ2-7	CAISESQRRGYAGEQYF	TGTGCCATCAGTGAGTCACAAAGGCGGGGCTACGCGGGCGAGCAGTACTTC
NA	NA	TRBV10-1	TRBJ1-4	CASSRVNEKLFF	TGCGCCAGCAGTCGAGTTAATGAAAAACTGTTTTTT
NA	NA	TRBV5-8	TRBJ1-5	CASKVGGVSNQPQHF	TGTGCCAGTAAGGTTGGGGGCGTCAGCAATCAGCCCCAGCATTTT
NA	NA	TRBV10-3	TRBJ1-2	CAISDEGEKGYTF	TGTGCCATCAGTGACGAGGGAGAGAAGGGCTACACCTTC
NA	NA	TRBV5-8	TRBJ2-2	CASSLVRVGTGELFF	TGTGCCAGCAGCTTGGTCCGGGTAGGCACCGGGGAGCTGTTTTTT
NA	TRBD2	TRBV9	TRBJ2-7	CASSVDPGLAGEQYF	TGTGCCAGCAGCGTAGATCCGGGACTAGCCGGCGAGCAGTACTTC
NA	NA	TRBV7-2	TRBJ2-3	CASTSTGGTDTQYF	TGTGCCAGCACTTCCACCGGGGGCACAGATACGCAGTATTTT
NA	NA	TRBV30	TRBJ1-4	CAWVGKDSIVEKLFF	TGTGCCTGGGTGGGGAAGGACAGCATAGTGGAAAAACTGTTTTTT
NA	TRBD1	TRBV24-1	TRBJ2-7	CATSDPGQGEPYEQYF	TGTGCCACCAGTGACCCCGGACAGGGAGAACCATACGAGCAGTACTTC
NA	TRBD1	TRBV19	TRBJ2-7	CASSISSGQGSYEQYF	TGTGCCAGTAGTATTTCGTCGGGACAGGGGTCCTACGAGCAGTACTTC
NA	TRBD1	TRBV5-6	TRBJ2-7	CASSFLGTGAYEQYF	TGTGCCAGCAGCTTTCTCGGGACAGGGGCCTACGAGCAGTACTTC
NA	NA	TRBV14	TRBJ1-2	CASSPPRGKDYGYTF	TGTGCCAGCAGCCCCCCCCGGGGGAAGGACTATGGCTACACCTTC
NA	NA	TRBV7-2	TRBJ1-5	CASSLWVDAGPRNQPQHF	TGTGCCAGCAGCTTATGGGTCGATGCGGGCCCCCGCAATCAGCCCCAGCATTTT
few	TRBD2	TRBV24-1	TRBJ2-1	CATRDSGSGNEQFF	TGTGCCACCAGGGATAGCGGGAGTGGAAATGAGCAGTTCTTC
few	TRBD2	TRBV24-1	TRBJ2-1	CATSDPVAGGHNEQFF	TGTGCCACCAGTGACCCCGTCGCGGGAGGTCACAATGAGCAGTTCTTC
NA	NA	TRBV11-3	TRBJ2-5	CASSLKGETQYF	TGTGCCAGCAGCCTAAAGGGGGAGACCCAGTACTTC
NA	NA	TRBV10-3	TRBJ1-2	CAVQPAGDYGYTF	TGTGCCGTCCAGCCCGCAGGTGACTATGGCTACACCTTC
NA	TRBD2	TRBV2	TRBJ2-1	CASPSSGLAGSYNEQFF	TGTGCCAGCCCCTCGAGCGGACTAGCGGGCTCCTACAATGAGCAGTTCTTC
NA	NA	TRBV7-2	TRBJ2-4	CASSFGRSDIQYF	TGTGCCAGCAGCTTCGGGAGATCGGACATTCAGTACTTC
NA	TRBD1	TRBV28	TRBJ1-4	CASGDRAREKLFF	TGTGCCAGCGGGGACAGGGCTCGGGAAAAACTGTTTTTT
once	TRBD1	TRBV7-2	TRBJ1-2	CASSLVGTGGNYGYTF	TGTGCCAGCAGCTTAGTCGGGACAGGGGGGAACTATGGCTACACCTTC
few	NA	TRBV3-1/TRBV3-2	TRBJ1-4	CASSQLTGNEKLFF	TGTGCCAGCAGCCAACTTACGGGTAATGAAAAACTGTTTTTT
NA	NA	TRBV9	TRBJ1-4	CASSQEGGSYEKLFF	TGTGCCAGCAGCCAAGAGGGGGGGTCCTATGAAAAACTGTTTTTT
once	TRBD1	TRBV5-1	TRBJ1-5	CASSVDRSTGPQHF	TGCGCCAGCAGCGTGGACAGGTCTACCGGGCCCCAGCATTTT
few	TRBD2	TRBV5-1	TRBJ2-1	CASSFGRGLYNEQFF	TGCGCCAGCAGCTTTGGGAGGGGCCTTTACAATGAGCAGTTCTTC
once	NA	TRBV6-2/TRBV6-3	TRBJ1-2	CASSLDSYGYTF	TGTGCCAGCAGCCTTGACAGCTATGGCTACACCTTC
NA	TRBD1	TRBV28	TRBJ1-2	CASRKTGGDGYGYTF	TGTGCCAGCAGGAAGACAGGGGGCGACGGCTATGGCTACACCTTC
NA	TRBD2	TRBV4-3	TRBJ2-1	CASSQVWGLSGSSYNEQFF	TGCGCCAGCAGCCAAGTTTGGGGTTTGAGCGGGAGCTCCTACAATGAGCAGTTCTTC
NA	TRBD1	TRBV7-3	TRBJ2-3	CASSLDRADTQYF	TGTGCCAGCAGCTTGGACAGGGCAGATACGCAGTATTTT
NA	NA	TRBV30	TRBJ2-5	CAWNTGRSVETQYF	TGTGCCTGGAATACAGGGCGTTCAGTGGAGACCCAGTACTTC
NA	TRBD1	TRBV6-2/TRBV6-3	TRBJ1-1	CASSHGGQGKMNTEAFF	TGTGCCAGCAGCCACGGGGGACAGGGAAAAATGAACACTGAAGCTTTCTTT
NA	NA	TRBV7-2	TRBJ2-3	CASSRTSTDTQYF	TGTGCCAGCAGCAGGACTAGCACAGATACGCAGTATTTT
NA	NA	TRBV5-1	TRBJ1-5	CASSLEGSGNQPQHF	TGCGCCAGCAGCTTGGAGGGGTCTGGCAATCAGCCCCAGCATTTT
NA	NA	TRBV29-1	TRBJ2-3	CSVEPGTDTQYF	TGCAGCGTTGAACCGGGAACAGATACGCAGTATTTT
NA	NA	TRBV28	TRBJ1-2	CASSREGYTF	TGTGCCAGCAGTAGGGAGGGCTACACCTTC
NA	TRBD1	TRBV5-1	TRBJ2-5	CASRREPGTGLETQYF	TGCGCCAGCAGGAGAGAGCCGGGGACAGGGCTAGAGACCCAGTACTTC
NA	NA	TRBV12-3/TRBV12-4	TRBJ2-7	CASSSLDGYEQYF	TGTGCCAGCAGTTCCCTAGACGGATACGAGCAGTACTTC
NA	NA	TRBV19	TRBJ1-4	CASSTTGKEEKLFF	TGTGCCAGTAGTACGACAGGAAAGGAGGAAAAACTGTTTTTT
NA	NA	TRBV2	TRBJ2-2	CARGQERGELFF	TGTGCCAGAGGACAAGAGAGGGGGGAGCTGTTTTTT
NA	TRBD1	TRBV19	TRBJ1-5	CASSTTGTGQPQHF	TGTGCCAGTAGTACTACAGGGACAGGCCAGCCCCAGCATTTT
NA	NA	TRBV2	TRBJ2-3	CASSGGLIATQYF	TGTGCCAGCAGTGGGGGACTTATTGCTACGCAGTATTTT
NA	NA	TRBV28	TRBJ2-5	CASSPGIQETQYF	TGTGCCAGCAGCCCAGGGATCCAAGAGACCCAGTACTTC
NA	TRBD1	TRBV24-1	TRBJ2-2	CATSDLGQGGWRNTGELFF	TGTGCCACCAGTGATCTTGGACAGGGAGGTTGGCGGAACACCGGGGAGCTGTTTTTT
NA	NA	TRBV28	TRBJ2-7	CASSHRDEQYF	TGTGCCAGCAGCCACAGGGACGAGCAGTACTTC
NA	NA	TRBV19	TRBJ1-5	CASSIVELSNQPQHF	TGTGCCAGTAGTATAGTGGAGCTATCGAATCAGCCCCAGCATTTT
once	NA	TRBV7-6	TRBJ2-5	CASIHKAGQETQYF	TGTGCCAGCATCCATAAGGCGGGCCAAGAGACCCAGTACTTC
NA	NA	TRBV24-1	TRBJ2-2	CATSDLSSDTGELFF	TGTGCCACCAGTGATTTGAGCAGCGACACCGGGGAGCTGTTTTTT
once	NA	TRBV10-2	TRBJ2-6	CASSESKLGANVLTF	TGCGCCAGCAGTGAGTCCAAGCTTGGGGCCAACGTCCTGACTTTC
NA	NA	TRBV18	TRBJ2-5	CASSSNMREGTQYF	TGTGCCAGCTCATCAAACATGCGGGAAGGGACCCAGTACTTC
NA	TRBD2	TRBV5-1	TRBJ2-3	CASTLAGVGTDTQYF	TGCGCCAGCACCCTAGCGGGAGTAGGGACAGATACGCAGTATTTT